What follows are 18 T cell receptor beta chains derived from one specimen sequenced in a study of blood T cell repertoires in COVID-19. Repertoires were generated with immunoSEQ multiplex PCR, while TCRdb's copy carries only in-frame clones and drops some. The data contain hundreds of thousands of clones, 75% to 85% of them singletons. The sample comprised peripheral blood. These TCRs come from a woman aged 25-40 years with COVID-19, enrolled during active disease.

The count of this clone is one. The rearrangement joins TRBV5-1 to TRBJ2-2; a weak D match, TRBD2 (5 bases). This CDR3 has 13 amino acids. Trimming took off 4 bases at V and 9 bases at J, with 13 bases between the two ends. The germline V gene has CDR1 SGHRS and CDR2 YFSETQ. The CDR3 is CASSPPGFRELFF. DNA for the CDR3: TGCGCCAGCAGCCCACCGGGGTTCAGGGAGCTGTTTTTT.

This clone was counted between two and nine times. The V call is TRBV19, the J call TRBJ2-2; 10 positions agree with TRBD2. Germline-derived CDR1 and CDR2 are LNHDA and SQIVND (reference sequence). The CDR3 length is 18 residues. Trimming at V came to 3 bases and at J to 2 bases, leaving 9 bases not matched to a gene. This CDR3 is CASSMRSLAGVNTGELFF. The CDR3 nucleotides read TGTGCCAGTAGTATGAGAAGTCTAGCGGGGGTTAACACCGGGGAGCTGTTTTTT.

This chain links TRBV3-1 (or the pseudogene TRBV3-2) with TRBJ2-7; no clear D. This CDR3 contains 13 residues. Germline V gene lookup returns CDR1 LGHDT and CDR2 YNNKEL (reference sequence). V dropped 3 bases and J dropped 3 bases, with 9 bases sitting between them. CDR3 protein: CASSHGTGYEQYF. The CDR3 DNA sequence: TGTGCCAGCAGCCATGGTACGGGCTACGAGCAGTACTTC.

The chain recombines TRBV18 with TRBJ2-1; the match to TRBD2 covers 10 bases. Germline-derived CDR1 and CDR2 are KGHSH and LQKENI. After removal of 3 bases from V and 7 bases from J, the junction contained 6 bases not matched to a gene. This CDR3 has 15 amino acids. The CDR3 nucleotides are TGTGCCAGCTCACCCCGAGCGGGAGGGTCTAATGAGCAGTTCTTC. Residues: CASSPRAGGSNEQFF.

The CDR3 nucleotides read TGCGCCAGCAGCTTGGTGGGCAGGGTTGGTGTTGAAGCTTTCTTT. Its translation is CASSLVGRVGVEAFF. The chain has TRBV5-1 and TRBJ1-1; D perhaps matches TRBD1 (5 bases). The CDR3 extends over 15 amino acids. Germline CDR1 is SGHRS and CDR2 is YFSETQ. The V and J ends lost 0 bases and 7 bases respectively, with 16 bases between them.

The rearrangement joins TRBV12-3 or TRBV12-4 to TRBJ2-5; D call uncertain. The ends were cut back, 1 base at V and 1 base at J, with 4 bases in the middle. The CDR3 consists of 13 residues. For the CDR3, the DNA is TGTGCCAGCAGTTTAGGACTCCAAGAGACCCAGTACTTC. It is translated as CASSLGLQETQYF.

This clone was counted a few times. The chain carries TRBV25-1 and TRBJ2-2, with 10 bases fitting TRBD2. V shed 8 bases, J shed 7 bases, and the junction held 7 bases outside the gene matches. Germline CDR1 MGHDK, CDR2 SYGVNS. The CDR3 runs 14 residues. CDR3 region: CASGGAGGDGELFF. The CDR3 DNA is TGTGCCAGCGGGGGAGCGGGAGGGGACGGGGAGCTGTTTTTT.

CDR3 in DNA: TGCGCCAGCAGCCAAGAAATATCTGGACTCTACGAGCAGTACTTC. It yields the protein CASSQEISGLYEQYF. The chain has TRBV4-3 and TRBJ2-7; a possible D gene is TRBD2 (5 bases). The CDR3 consists of 15 residues. V was pared by 0 bases and J by 3 bases, with 12 bases between. The germline V gene encodes CDR1 LGHNA and CDR2 YSLEER.

V usage is TRBV7-9 and J usage is TRBJ1-2; TRBD1 is a possible D gene (5 bases). V dropped 1 base and J dropped 0 bases, with 12 bases sitting between them. Germline assignment: CDR1 SEHNR and CDR2 FQNEAQ (reference sequence). The CDR3 loop spans 16 amino acids. The CDR3 here is CASSLVTAGTNYGYTF. The CDR3 bases are TGTGCCAGCAGCTTAGTAACGGCAGGGACTAACTATGGCTACACCTTC.

V is TRBV9 and J is TRBJ1-1; 8 nucleotides line up with TRBD1. Germline lookup yields CDR1 SGDLS and CDR2 YYNGEE. Trimming cost V 0 bases and J 5 bases; bases outside gene matches: 6. The CDR3 length is 15 residues. The CDR3 is CASSVEGTGGTEAFF. DNA for the CDR3: TGTGCCAGCAGCGTAGAGGGTACAGGGGGGACTGAAGCTTTCTTT.

The chain is built from TRBV7-9 and TRBJ2-1, with TRBD2 matching 9 bases. Germline CDR1 is SEHNR and CDR2 is FQNEAQ (reference sequence). This CDR3 comprises 17 residues. With V trimmed by 1 base and J by 8 bases, 12 bases remained unmatched. CDR3 sequence reads: CASSLGLAGDKGYEQFF. The DNA for the CDR3 is TGTGCCAGCAGCTTAGGGTTAGCGGGGGATAAAGGATATGAGCAGTTCTTC.

The chain uses TRBV2 and TRBJ2-1, with 7 bases that match TRBD2. V lost 4 bases and J lost 6; bases outside the gene matches: 0. CDR3 length: 12 amino acids. Germline CDR1 is SNHLY and CDR2 is FYNNEI. The CDR3: CASSGGGNEQFF. The DNA for the CDR3 is TGTGCCAGCAGTGGGGGGGGCAATGAGCAGTTCTTC.

The V gene is TRBV5-4, the J gene TRBJ1-1; TRBD1 is a possible D gene (6 bases). V lost 2 bases, J lost 2 bases, and 10 bases lay in between. The germline V gene has CDR1 SGHNT and CDR2 YYREEE (reference sequence). This CDR3 has 14 amino acids. CDR3: CASSFDRSNTEAFF. The CDR3 nucleotides are TGTGCCAGCAGCTTTGACAGGAGTAACACTGAAGCTTTCTTT.

The chain is built from TRBV5-6 and TRBJ1-5, with TRBD1 identical over 9 bases. Germline values: CDR1 SGHDT, CDR2 YYEEEE. The CDR3 extends over 15 amino acids. J lost 5 bases, V lost 3 bases, and 6 bases had no gene match. CDR3 sequence: CASSSGTGQYQPQHF. The CDR3 coding sequence is TGTGCCAGCAGCTCCGGGACAGGGCAATATCAGCCCCAGCATTTT.

The genes are TRBV15 and TRBJ1-2, with D unresolved. The germline V gene encodes CDR1 LNHNV and CDR2 YYDKDF (reference sequence). V gave up 4 bases and J gave up 1 base, with 7 bases separating them. CDR3 size: 13 residues. As DNA, the CDR3 is TGTGCCACCAGCAACACGGGTAACTATGGCTACACCTTC. Encoded protein: CATSNTGNYGYTF. The full variable domain, completed using reference TRBV15 and TRBJ1-2, is DAMVIQNPRYQVTQFGKPVTLSCSQTLNHNVMYWYQQKSSQAPKLLFHYYDKDFNNEADTPDNFQSRRPNTSFCFLDIRSPGLGDTAMYLCATSNTGNYGYTFGSGTRLTVV.

This clone was observed a handful of times. The CDR3 nucleotides read TGTGCCAGCTCACAGGGACTAGCGGATTACACAGATACGCAGTATTTT. This sequence encodes CASSQGLADYTDTQYF. The chain joins TRBV18 to TRBJ2-3, with 11 bases lining up with TRBD2. This CDR3 is 16 amino acids long. Losses at the gene ends were 4 bases for V and 2 bases for J; bases not matched to a gene: 5. CDR1 and CDR2 (germline): KGHSH, LQKENI.

A few counts support this clone. The chain combines TRBV7-2 with TRBJ2-1; TRBD2 matches 11 bases. The CDR3 sequence is 19 residues long. The V gene end was trimmed by 2 bases and the J gene end by 3 bases; junction bases not matched to a gene: 12. Germline V lookup: CDR1 SGHTA, CDR2 FQGNSA. The CDR3 loop is CASSLRISGGASDYNEQFF. The CDR3 DNA sequence: TGTGCCAGCAGCTTACGGATTAGCGGGGGGGCGAGTGACTACAATGAGCAGTTCTTC.

This clone was observed once. The rearrangement uses TRBV6-2 or TRBV6-3 and TRBJ1-1; 9 nucleotides agree with TRBD1. Germline V CDR1 and CDR2: MNHEY, SVGEGT. The CDR3 runs 14 residues. V gave up 5 bases and J gave up 4 bases; unmatched junction bases: 5. The CDR3 here is CASSTTGGFTEAFF. CDR3 nucleotides: TGTGCCAGCAGTACGACAGGGGGATTCACTGAAGCTTTCTTT.